One and the same sample provided the 23 T cell receptor beta chains below, sequenced in a study of blood T cell repertoires in COVID-19. Assay used: immunoSEQ multiplex PCR; TCRdb lists only in-frame clones, some missing. The repertoire holds approximately 71,000 clones, over 80% seen once, with roughly 15% in the top ten. What was sequenced was peripheral blood. Receptors originate from a woman at least 80 years old with acute or convalescent COVID-19.

This chain uses TRBV7-9 with TRBJ2-7, with no clear D. V lost 0 bases and J lost 7, with 13 bases in between. The CDR3 is made up of 14 amino acids. The V gene's germline CDR1 is SEHNR and CDR2 FQNEAQ (reference sequence). The CDR3, as DNA: TGTGCCAGCAGCTTAGCTTCCCCCACCGGGGAGCAGTACTTC. Amino acids: CASSLASPTGEQYF.

The sample holds a few counts of this clone. V and J are TRBV2 and TRBJ2-1; no definite D call. V lost 1 base and J lost 8, with 9 bases in between. CDR3 length: 13 amino acids. Germline-derived CDR1 and CDR2 are SNHLY and FYNNEI. The CDR3 sequence: CASSEGGVHEQFF. DNA for the CDR3: TGTGCCAGCAGTGAAGGTGGAGTACATGAGCAGTTCTTC.

This clone was picked up one time. The chain carries TRBV30 and TRBJ1-2; D uncertain. V was shortened by 1 base and J by 7 bases, with 10 bases between the two germline ends. The germline V gene encodes CDR1 GTSNPN and CDR2 SVGIG (reference sequence). This CDR3 spans 12 amino acids. CDR3 in amino acids: CAWSGVSGGYTF. The CDR3 DNA reads as TGTGCCTGGAGTGGCGTTTCCGGTGGCTACACCTTC.

The rearrangement joins TRBV29-1 to TRBJ2-1, with TRBD1 matching 7 bases. CDR3 length: 14 amino acids. CDR1 and CDR2 from the germline V gene are SQVTM and ANQGSEA. Trimming at V came to 4 bases and at J to 3 bases, leaving 6 bases not matched to a gene. The CDR3 reads CSVGRQGLYNEQFF. As DNA, the CDR3 is TGCAGCGTTGGGAGACAGGGTCTCTACAATGAGCAGTTCTTC.

This clone was detected only a few times. This rearrangement joins TRBV5-6 to TRBJ2-2; the match to TRBD1 covers 8 bases. CDR3 size: 15 residues. Germline assignment: CDR1 SGHDT and CDR2 YYEEEE. J was trimmed by 1 base and V by 1 base; bases with no gene match: 0. CDR3 region: CASSLTGGNTGELFF. CDR3 in DNA: TGTGCCAGCAGCTTGACAGGGGGGAACACCGGGGAGCTGTTTTTT.

V gene TRBV19 combines with J gene TRBJ1-5; 11 bases are shared with TRBD1. V was pared by 3 bases and J by 8 bases, with 6 bases of the junction left unmatched. The CDR3 contains 15 residues. The germline gives CDR1 LNHDA, CDR2 SQIVND (reference sequence). The CDR3 sequence is CASSMDRGRLKPQHF. The CDR3 DNA reads TGTGCCAGTAGTATGGACAGGGGGCGCTTGAAGCCCCAGCATTTT.

The J gene is TRBJ2-2, the V gene TRBV9; possible D gene TRBD1, 5 bases. The V end was cut by 4 bases, the J end by 0 bases, with 7 bases between. Germline V gene lookup returns CDR1 SGDLS and CDR2 YYNGEE. This CDR3 is 14 amino acids long. As DNA, the CDR3 is TGTGCCAGCAGCCAGGGAACGAACACCGGGGAGCTGTTTTTT. It specifies CASSQGTNTGELFF.

This sequence joins TRBV9 and TRBJ2-7, with D possibly being TRBD2 (5 bases). Germline V gene data show CDR1 as SGDLS and CDR2 as YYNGEE. The CDR3 is 14 residues long. The V and J ends lost 0 bases and 4 bases respectively, with 11 bases between them. CDR3 nucleotides: TGTGCCAGCAGCGTAGCTACTGGAGGTTACGAGCAGTACTTC. Its translation: CASSVATGGYEQYF.

V is TRBV30 and J is TRBJ2-7; possible D gene TRBD2, 5 bases. Germline V CDR1 and CDR2: GTSNPN, SVGIG (reference sequence). V dropped 3 bases and J dropped 0 bases, with 21 bases sitting between them. The CDR3 consists of 17 residues. The CDR3 protein is CAWRDTRWGVYSYEQYF. In DNA, the CDR3 is TGTGCCTGGAGGGATACCAGATGGGGAGTCTACTCCTACGAGCAGTACTTC.

This clone has more than one count but fewer than ten. This rearrangement joins TRBV6-5 to TRBJ1-5, with a possible D match to TRBD1 (5 bases). The CDR3 spans 15 residues. V lost 6 bases, J lost 3 bases, and 15 bases lay in between. Germline V CDR1 and CDR2: MNHEY, SVGAGI. This chain's CDR3 is CASRTSGGANQPQHF. CDR3 sequence (DNA): TGTGCCAGCAGGACCTCGGGCGGGGCCAATCAGCCCCAGCATTTT.

The CDR3 coding sequence is TGCGCCAGCAGCTTGTTAACGGGGGGGAGCTCCTACAATGAGCAGTTCTTC. Encoded protein: CASSLLTGGSSYNEQFF. This chain uses TRBV5-1 with TRBJ2-1; 8 bases fit TRBD2. The ends lost 1 base at V and 0 bases at J; junction bases unmatched: 6. The CDR3 extends over 17 amino acids. Germline-derived CDR1 and CDR2 are SGHRS and YFSETQ.

J is TRBJ2-1 and V is TRBV27, with 8 bases matching TRBD2. V was pared by 2 bases and J by 4 bases, with 10 bases of the junction left unmatched. CDR1 and CDR2 (germline): MNHEY, SMNVEV (reference sequence). The CDR3 is 17 amino acids. The CDR3 sequence is CASSLIGGTRPYNEQFF. CDR3 coding DNA: TGTGCCAGCAGTTTAATAGGTGGGACTAGACCTTACAATGAGCAGTTCTTC.

The genes are TRBV3-1 (or the pseudogene TRBV3-2) and TRBJ1-5; a possible D gene is TRBD1 (5 bases). V dropped 5 bases and J dropped 0 bases, with 8 bases sitting between them. The CDR3 spans 14 residues. Germline lookup yields CDR1 LGHDT and CDR2 YNNKEL (reference sequence). For the CDR3, the DNA is TGTGCCAGCAGCGCAGGGAATAGCAATCAGCCCCAGCATTTT. Protein: CASSAGNSNQPQHF.

V usage is TRBV7-7 and J usage is TRBJ2-5; 7 nucleotides match TRBD2. Germline V gene lookup returns CDR1 SSHAT and CDR2 FNYEAQ (reference sequence). V dropped 2 bases and J dropped 1; count of bases not matched to a gene: 4. The CDR3 is 15 residues long. The CDR3 loop is CASSLRSSGQETQYF. The CDR3 coding sequence is TGTGCCAGCAGCTTAAGATCTAGCGGCCAAGAGACCCAGTACTTC.

The chain employs TRBV5-1 and TRBJ1-2; no clear D. Germline-derived CDR1 and CDR2 are SGHRS and YFSETQ. The CDR3 consists of 12 residues. Trimming took off 4 bases at V and 4 bases at J, with 8 bases between the two ends. The CDR3: CASSLLFYGYTF. CDR3 in DNA: TGCGCCAGCAGCCTCCTATTCTATGGCTACACCTTC.

The genes are TRBV9 and TRBJ2-2; TRBD2 matches at 13 bases. The CDR3 spans 19 residues. Germline CDR1 is SGDLS and CDR2 is YYNGEE. V gave up 3 bases and J gave up 6 bases; unmatched junction bases: 14. As DNA, the CDR3 is TGTGCCAGCAGCGCTACCACCGGGACTAGCGGGATTAAAGCCGGGGAGCTGTTTTTT. It encodes CASSATTGTSGIKAGELFF. The whole variable domain, filled in from reference TRBV9 and TRBJ2-2, reads DSGVTQTPKHLITATGQRVTLRCSPRSGDLSVYWYQQSLDQGLQFLIQYYNGEERAKGNILERFSAQQFPDLHSELNLSSLELGDSALYFCASSATTGTSGIKAGELFFGEGSRLTVL.

V is TRBV11-2 and J is TRBJ1-1; 8 bases align to TRBD1. Germline V lookup: CDR1 SGHAT, CDR2 FQNNGV. CDR3 length: 13 amino acids. The trim removed 5 bases at V and 6 bases at J, leaving 5 bases unmatched. The CDR3 sequence: CASSRTGSSEAFF. CDR3 nucleotides: TGTGCCAGCAGCCGGACAGGGTCTTCTGAAGCTTTCTTT.

This clone was recorded once. The chain uses TRBV19 and TRBJ1-2; D remains unclear. This CDR3 spans 12 amino acids. V was clipped by 4 bases and J by 8 bases, with 11 bases between them. Germline loops: CDR1 LNHDA, CDR2 SQIVND (reference sequence). The CDR3 region has the DNA TGTGCCAGTAGTACGTGGACGGGAGGCTACACCTTC. This codes for CASSTWTGGYTF.

V gene TRBV12-3 or TRBV12-4 combines with J gene TRBJ2-1; perhaps TRBD1 as D (6 bases). This CDR3 has 13 amino acids. Trimming pared 3 bases from V and 7 bases from J, leaving 10 bases between. Written as DNA, the CDR3 is TGTGCCAGCAGTTTCCTACAGGGTAATGAGCAGTTCTTC. Protein sequence: CASSFLQGNEQFF.

The chain combines TRBV11-2 with TRBJ2-7; 7 nucleotides match TRBD2. The length of the CDR3 is 18 residues. Trimming took 1 base from V and 2 from J; bases not matched to a gene: 14. Germline V gene lookup returns CDR1 SGHAT and CDR2 FQNNGV. The chain's CDR3 is CASSLVLRAGKVTYEQYF. Here the CDR3 DNA reads TGTGCCAGCAGCTTAGTCCTTAGAGCGGGAAAGGTAACCTACGAGCAGTACTTC.

The chain carries TRBV4-1 and TRBJ1-4; no clear D gene. V lost 2 bases and J 3 bases, leaving 10 bases between the germline ends. CDR1 is MGHRA and CDR2 is YSYEKL in the germline V gene. The CDR3 is made up of 15 amino acids. The CDR3 loop reads CASSQPIQSNEKLFF. CDR3 nucleotide sequence: TGCGCCAGCAGCCAACCCATACAGTCTAATGAAAAACTGTTTTTT.

The chain has TRBV9 and TRBJ1-3, with no clear D. Germline CDR1 and CDR2: SGDLS and YYNGEE. V was cut by 1 base and J by 7 bases, with 12 bases left in between. CDR3 size: 14 residues. Written as DNA, the CDR3 is TGTGCCAGCAGCGTAAGGCCGGGGAGGAACACCATATATTTT. Its translation: CASSVRPGRNTIYF.

This clone was counted between two and nine times. This chain uses TRBV28 with TRBJ2-1; D gene unclear. Germline assignment: CDR1 MDHEN and CDR2 SYDVKM. With 6 bases removed from V and 0 bases from J, the gap between germline ends came to 9 bases. The CDR3 sequence is 14 residues long. The CDR3 DNA is TGTGCCAGCAGGGGTAGCAGCTCCTACAATGAGCAGTTCTTC. Protein: CASRGSSSYNEQFF.